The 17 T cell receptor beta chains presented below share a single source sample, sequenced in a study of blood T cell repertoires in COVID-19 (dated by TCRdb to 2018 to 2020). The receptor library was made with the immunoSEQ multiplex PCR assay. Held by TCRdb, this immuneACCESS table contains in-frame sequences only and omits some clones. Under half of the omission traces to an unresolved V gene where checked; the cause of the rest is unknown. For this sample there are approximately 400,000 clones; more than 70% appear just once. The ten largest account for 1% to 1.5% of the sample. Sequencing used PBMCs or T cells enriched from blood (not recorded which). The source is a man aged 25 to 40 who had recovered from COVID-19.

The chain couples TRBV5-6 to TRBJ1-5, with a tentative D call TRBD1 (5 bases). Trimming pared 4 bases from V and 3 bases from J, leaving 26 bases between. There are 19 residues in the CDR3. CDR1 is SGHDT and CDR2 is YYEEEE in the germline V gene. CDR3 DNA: TGTGCCAGCAGCCCCAGCAGGGCAGGAACTTCGAGCGTCAATCAGCCCCAGCATTTT. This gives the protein CASSPSRAGTSSVNQPQHF.

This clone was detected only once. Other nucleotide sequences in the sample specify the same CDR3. The CDR3 here is CASSPGVNSPLHF. CDR3 DNA sequence: TGTGCCAGCAGTCCCGGAGTTAATTCACCCCTCCACTTT. The chain links TRBV6-5 to TRBJ1-6, with unresolved D. V dropped 5 bases and J dropped 6 bases, with 8 bases sitting between them. Germline V gene sequence: CDR1 MNHEY, CDR2 SVGAGI. The CDR3 is made up of 13 amino acids.

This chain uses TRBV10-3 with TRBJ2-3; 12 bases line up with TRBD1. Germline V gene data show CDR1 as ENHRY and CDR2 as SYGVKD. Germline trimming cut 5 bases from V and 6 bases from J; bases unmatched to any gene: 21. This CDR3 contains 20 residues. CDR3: CAISYPGTGGAKGSTDTQYF. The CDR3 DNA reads TGTGCCATCAGTTATCCCGGGACAGGGGGCGCGAAGGGTAGTACGGATACGCAGTATTTT.

The CDR3 DNA sequence: TGTGCCAGCAGTGCGGCAGATAGCAATCAGCCCCAGCATTTT. It is translated as CASSAADSNQPQHF. V is TRBV27 and J is TRBJ1-5, with D uncertain. Germline CDR1 and CDR2: MNHEY and SMNVEV (reference sequence). The CDR3 consists of 14 residues. V lost 5 bases and J lost 0, with 8 bases in between.

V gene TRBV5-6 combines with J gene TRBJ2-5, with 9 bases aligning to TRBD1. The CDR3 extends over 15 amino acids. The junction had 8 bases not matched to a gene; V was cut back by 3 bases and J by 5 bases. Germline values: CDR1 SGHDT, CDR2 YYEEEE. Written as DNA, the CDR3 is TGTGCCAGCAGCTCCGGACAGGGGACGGGGGAGACCCAGTACTTC. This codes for CASSSGQGTGETQYF.

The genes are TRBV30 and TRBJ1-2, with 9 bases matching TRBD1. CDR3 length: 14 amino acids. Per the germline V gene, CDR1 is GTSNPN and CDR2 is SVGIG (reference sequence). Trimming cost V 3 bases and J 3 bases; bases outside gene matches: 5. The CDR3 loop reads CAWRTGQGDYGYTF. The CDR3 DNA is TGTGCCTGGAGGACGGGACAGGGAGACTATGGCTACACCTTC.

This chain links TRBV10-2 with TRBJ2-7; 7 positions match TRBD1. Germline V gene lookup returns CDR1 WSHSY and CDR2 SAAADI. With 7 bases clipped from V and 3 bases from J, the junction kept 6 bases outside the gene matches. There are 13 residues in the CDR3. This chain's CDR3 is CASKNRGSYEQYF. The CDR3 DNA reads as TGCGCCAGCAAAAACAGGGGAAGCTACGAGCAGTACTTC.

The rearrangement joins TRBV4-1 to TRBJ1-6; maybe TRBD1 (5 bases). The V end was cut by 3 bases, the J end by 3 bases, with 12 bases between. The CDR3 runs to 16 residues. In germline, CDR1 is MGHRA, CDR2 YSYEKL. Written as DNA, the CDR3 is TGCGCCAGCAGCCAGTCGACAGCTAGCTATAATTCACCCCTCCACTTT. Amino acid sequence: CASSQSTASYNSPLHF.

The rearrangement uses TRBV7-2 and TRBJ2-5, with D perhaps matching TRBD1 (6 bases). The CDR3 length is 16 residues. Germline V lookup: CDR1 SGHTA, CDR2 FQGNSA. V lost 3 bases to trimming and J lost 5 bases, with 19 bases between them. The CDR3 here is CASSLPLPGTQETQYF. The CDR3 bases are TGTGCCAGCAGCTTGCCCCTTCCCGGGACACAGGAGACCCAGTACTTC.

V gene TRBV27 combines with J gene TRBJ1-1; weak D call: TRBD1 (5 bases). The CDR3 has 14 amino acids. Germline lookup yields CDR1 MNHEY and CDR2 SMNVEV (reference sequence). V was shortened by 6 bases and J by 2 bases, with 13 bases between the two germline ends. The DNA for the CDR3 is TGTGCCAGCAGCCTACACGGGACTAACACTGAAGCTTTCTTT. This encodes CASSLHGTNTEAFF.

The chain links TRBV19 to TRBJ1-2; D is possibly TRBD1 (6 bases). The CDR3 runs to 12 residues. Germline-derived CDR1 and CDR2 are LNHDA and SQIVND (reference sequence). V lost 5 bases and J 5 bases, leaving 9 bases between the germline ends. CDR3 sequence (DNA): TGTGCCAGTAGTTCCGGACAGTATGGCTACACCTTC. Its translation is CASSSGQYGYTF. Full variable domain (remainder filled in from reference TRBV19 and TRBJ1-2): DGGITQSPKYLFRKEGQNVTLSCEQNLNHDAMYWYRQDPGQGLRLIYYSQIVNDFQKGDIAEGYSVSREKKESFPLTVTSAQKNPTAFYLCASSSGQYGYTFGSGTRLTVV.

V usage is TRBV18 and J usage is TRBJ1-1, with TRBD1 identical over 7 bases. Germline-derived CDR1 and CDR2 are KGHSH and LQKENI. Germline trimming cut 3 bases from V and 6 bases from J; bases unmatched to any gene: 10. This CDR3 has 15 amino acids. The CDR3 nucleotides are TGTGCCAGCTCACCTCCTCAAGGACAGGCCCCTGAAGCTTTCTTT. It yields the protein CASSPPQGQAPEAFF.

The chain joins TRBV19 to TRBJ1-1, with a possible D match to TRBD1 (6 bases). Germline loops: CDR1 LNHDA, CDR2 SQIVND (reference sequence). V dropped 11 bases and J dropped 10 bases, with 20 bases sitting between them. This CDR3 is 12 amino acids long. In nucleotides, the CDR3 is TGTGCCGCGGGGGGCCGCCCAAGAGTAGCTTTCTTT. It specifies CAAGGRPRVAFF.

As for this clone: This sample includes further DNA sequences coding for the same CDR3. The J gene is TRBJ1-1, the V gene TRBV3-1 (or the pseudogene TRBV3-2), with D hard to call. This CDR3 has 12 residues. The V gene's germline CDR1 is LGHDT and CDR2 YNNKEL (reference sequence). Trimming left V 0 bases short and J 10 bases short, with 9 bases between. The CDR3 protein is CASSQDPSGAFF. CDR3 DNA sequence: TGTGCCAGCAGCCAAGATCCTTCAGGAGCTTTCTTT.

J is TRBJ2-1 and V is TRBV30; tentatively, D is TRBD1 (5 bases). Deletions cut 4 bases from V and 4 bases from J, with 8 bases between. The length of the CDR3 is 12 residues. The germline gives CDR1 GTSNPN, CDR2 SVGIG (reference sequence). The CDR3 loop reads CAWNRQYNEQFF. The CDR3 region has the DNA TGTGCCTGGAACAGGCAATACAATGAGCAGTTCTTC.

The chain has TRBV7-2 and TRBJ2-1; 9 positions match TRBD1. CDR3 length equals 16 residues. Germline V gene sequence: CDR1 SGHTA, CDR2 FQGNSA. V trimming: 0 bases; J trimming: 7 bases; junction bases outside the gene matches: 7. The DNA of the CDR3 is TGTGCCAGCAGCTTAGCGCCTACAGGGGGCCAGAATGAGCAGTTCTTC. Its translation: CASSLAPTGGQNEQFF.

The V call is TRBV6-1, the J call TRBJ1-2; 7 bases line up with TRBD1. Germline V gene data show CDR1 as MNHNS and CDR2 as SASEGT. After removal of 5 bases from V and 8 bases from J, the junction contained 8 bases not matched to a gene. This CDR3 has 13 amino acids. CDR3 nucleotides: TGTGCCAGCAGTCCTAAGACAGGGTTAGGCTACACCTTC. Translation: CASSPKTGLGYTF.